Each of the 3 T cell receptor beta chains below was sequenced from the same sample in a study of PD-1 blockade in classical Hodgkin lymphoma (TCRdb year 2020). Reading the label with the study, this specimen's time point is: cycle 2 day 1 (C2D1) of nivolumab. Relapse after autologous stem cell transplantation had occurred in all trial patients, and cohorts A, B and C were distinguished by prior brentuximab vedotin exposure. Preparation of the library involved the immunoSEQ multiplex PCR assay. Here the immuneACCESS table is served through TCRdb, limited to in-frame sequences with V and J called. Missing clones are a known gap in these copies; in checked studies unresolved V genes cover under half, and the rest lacks a known reason. This sample holds over 50,000 clones; around 67% were observed only once. The top ten clonotypes cover over 13% of the sample. The sample was peripheral blood mononuclear cells (PBMCs), taken before the second cycle of nivolumab. These receptors all come from a human donor with classical Hodgkin lymphoma.

This sequence joins TRBV6-1 and TRBJ1-2; 7 nucleotides align to TRBD1. This CDR3 has 13 amino acids. Germline V CDR1 and CDR2: MNHNS, SASEGT. The junction had 1 base not matched to a gene; V was cut back by 4 bases and J by 2 bases. This CDR3 is CASSAQGNYGYTF. The CDR3 coding sequence is TGTGCCAGCAGTGCACAGGGGAACTATGGCTACACCTTC.

The rearrangement uses TRBV7-8 and TRBJ2-3, with 12 bases that match TRBD2. CDR3 size: 18 residues. The V and J ends lost 5 bases and 0 bases, in that order; junction bases with no gene match: 9. Per germline, CDR1 SGHVS and CDR2 FQNEAQ. CDR3: CASSLLAGGPGSTDTQYF. Written as DNA, the CDR3 is TGTGCCAGCAGCCTGCTAGCGGGAGGGCCGGGGAGCACAGATACGCAGTATTTT.

The sample holds a few counts of this clone. The chain carries TRBV6-1 and TRBJ2-2, with D perhaps being TRBD1 or TRBD2 (5 bases each). The CDR3 covers 15 residues. Deletions cut 4 bases from V and 2 bases from J, with 11 bases between. Germline values: CDR1 MNHNS, CDR2 SASEGT. The CDR3 coding sequence is TGTGCCAGCAGTGTTCGGGACCGAAACACCGGGGAGCTGTTTTTT. The encoded protein is CASSVRDRNTGELFF.